What follows are 26 T cell receptor beta chains derived from one specimen sequenced in a study of blood T cell repertoires in COVID-19. Generated by immunoSEQ multiplex PCR, the TCRdb table keeps only in-frame clones and is missing some. Here the sample spans fewer than 200,000 clones, approximately 90% being singletons. The sample taken for sequencing was peripheral blood. The origin of the receptors is a middle-aged man with acute or convalescent COVID-19.

This chain joins TRBV3-1 (or the pseudogene TRBV3-2) and TRBJ2-5; TRBD1 is a possible D gene (7 bases). V was pared by 6 bases and J by 4 bases, with 21 bases between. In germline, CDR1 is LGHDT, CDR2 YNNKEL (reference sequence). The CDR3 is 16 amino acids. This chain's CDR3 is CASSQGGRGRRETQYF. The CDR3 DNA follows: TGTGCCAGCAGTCAGGGGGGAAGGGGGCGCAGAGAGACCCAGTACTTC.

J is TRBJ1-3 and V is TRBV9; D uncertain. The V gene lost 3 bases and the J gene lost 2 bases, with 15 bases spanning the gap. Germline CDR1 reads SGDLS; CDR2 reads YYNGEE. The CDR3 extends over 16 amino acids. In nucleotides, the CDR3 is TGTGCCAGCAGCGGGGAGTCAGGTCGGGCTGGAAACACCATATATTTT. Translation: CASSGESGRAGNTIYF.

The chain joins TRBV19 to TRBJ2-5; 8 nucleotides match TRBD2. Germline V CDR1 and CDR2: LNHDA, SQIVND (reference sequence). The V gene end was trimmed by 3 bases and the J gene end by 5 bases; junction bases not matched to a gene: 8. The CDR3 sequence is 15 residues long. The CDR3 region is CASSIAGTRAETQYF. In DNA, the CDR3 is TGTGCCAGTAGTATCGCGGGGACTAGGGCGGAGACCCAGTACTTC.

This clone was detected only a few times. The V gene is TRBV28, the J gene TRBJ1-6; D is ambiguous. Trimming removed 5 bases from V and 5 bases from J, with 7 bases in between. Germline loops: CDR1 MDHEN, CDR2 SYDVKM. This CDR3 has 13 residues. CDR3 residues: CASSTGNNSPLHF. CDR3 DNA sequence: TGTGCCAGCAGTACGGGAAATAATTCACCCCTCCACTTT. The full variable domain, its missing parts supplied by reference TRBV28 and TRBJ1-6, is DVKVTQSSRYLVKRTGEKVFLECVQDMDHENMFWYRQDPGLGLRLIYFSYDVKMKEKGDIPEGYSVSREKKERFSLILESASTNQTSMYLCASSTGNNSPLHFGNGTRLTVT.

V is TRBV9 and J is TRBJ2-5, with TRBD2 matching over 8 bases. Trimming took 0 bases from V and 0 from J; bases not matched to a gene: 4. CDR3 length: 16 amino acids. Per the germline V gene, CDR1 is SGDLS and CDR2 is YYNGEE. CDR3 loop: CASSVATSGHQETQYF. The CDR3 region has the DNA TGTGCCAGCAGCGTAGCAACTAGCGGCCACCAAGAGACCCAGTACTTC.

V usage is TRBV18 and J usage is TRBJ2-7; 7 bases align to TRBD2. The CDR3 is 13 residues long. CDR1 is KGHSH, CDR2 LQKENI, per germline. V dropped 3 bases and J dropped 5; count of bases not matched to a gene: 4. CDR3 DNA sequence: TGTGCCAGCTCACCTGGGGGGGGTAACGAGCAGTACTTC. Translating it yields CASSPGGGNEQYF.

This clone came up once. V is TRBV6-6 and J is TRBJ1-3; D perhaps matches TRBD1 (5 bases). Germline CDR1 is MNHNY and CDR2 is SVGAGI (reference sequence). Trimming took 6 bases from V and 4 from J, leaving 10 bases between them. This CDR3 region has 13 residues. The CDR3 is CASRPGEGNTIYF. In DNA, the CDR3 is TGTGCCAGCAGACCGGGGGAAGGAAACACCATATATTTT.

The chain combines TRBV29-1 with TRBJ2-1; TRBD2 agrees at 12 bases. Trimming at V came to 6 bases and at J to 0 bases, leaving 6 bases not matched to a gene. CDR1 is SQVTM, CDR2 ANQGSEA, per germline. This CDR3 spans 16 amino acids. The CDR3 DNA reads TGCAGCGTCGCGGGACTAGCGGGCCGCTCCTACAATGAGCAGTTCTTC. Protein product: CSVAGLAGRSYNEQFF.

This chain connects TRBV9 to TRBJ2-1; D is possibly TRBD1 (6 bases). V dropped 3 bases and J dropped 3 bases, with 10 bases sitting between them. CDR1 is SGDLS and CDR2 is YYNGEE in the germline V gene. The CDR3 length is 14 residues. CDR3 region: CASSDVTGYNEQFF. The DNA of the CDR3 is TGTGCCAGCAGCGACGTGACAGGCTACAATGAGCAGTTCTTC.

The chain links TRBV28 to TRBJ2-4, with 8 bases matching TRBD1. The CDR3 consists of 15 residues. J was trimmed by 9 bases and V by 3 bases; bases with no gene match: 10. Germline V gene lookup returns CDR1 MDHEN and CDR2 SYDVKM. The CDR3 DNA sequence: TGTGCCAGCAGTTTTAGTCAGGGGGCTTCGAGCATTCAGTACTTC. Translating gives CASSFSQGASSIQYF.

This clone has just one count. V and J are TRBV11-2 and TRBJ2-3, with a tentative D call TRBD2 (6 bases). The CDR3 totals 14 residues. Germline V gives CDR1 SGHAT, CDR2 FQNNGV. Between the trimmed V and J ends, which lost 4 bases and 2 bases, there was a span of 10 bases. Written as DNA, the CDR3 is TGTGCCAGCAGCTGGGGGGAATACACAGATACGCAGTATTTT. Its protein is CASSWGEYTDTQYF.

The chain combines TRBV14 with TRBJ2-7; TRBD1 might be the D (6 bases). The V and J ends lost 5 bases and 3 bases respectively, with 8 bases between them. The V gene's germline CDR1 is SGHDN and CDR2 FVKESK. CDR3 length equals 12 residues. CDR3 amino acids: CASSRDNYEQYF. The CDR3 DNA reads as TGTGCCAGCAGCAGGGACAACTACGAGCAGTACTTC. The full variable domain, with the rest looked up from reference TRBV14 and TRBJ2-7, is EAGVTQFPSHSVIEKGQTVTLRCDPISGHDNLYWYRRVMGKEIKFLLHFVKESKQDESGMPNNRFLAERTGGTYSTLKVQPAELEDSGVYFCASSRDNYEQYFGPGTRLTVT.

This chain connects TRBV6-5 to TRBJ1-2; D ambiguous. Germline values: CDR1 MNHEY, CDR2 SVGAGI. This CDR3 spans 14 amino acids. Trimming stripped 6 bases from V and 3 bases from J, with 14 bases between. The CDR3 coding sequence is TGTGCCAGCAGAAAAACCCACGGGGACTATGGCTACACCTTC. This translates into CASRKTHGDYGYTF.

The chain recombines TRBV6-6 with TRBJ1-5, with a tentative D call TRBD1 (6 bases). V dropped 4 bases and J dropped 6 bases, with 10 bases sitting between them. Germline V lookup: CDR1 MNHNY, CDR2 SVGAGI (reference sequence). The CDR3 runs to 13 residues. This CDR3 reads CASSFNRAQPQHF. CDR3 sequence (DNA): TGTGCCAGCAGTTTCAACAGGGCTCAGCCCCAGCATTTT.

The V call is TRBV27, the J call TRBJ1-2, with D possibly TRBD1 on 6 matching bases. Trimming removed 5 bases at V and 3 bases at J, with 10 bases between. This CDR3 spans 13 amino acids. Germline V gene lookup returns CDR1 MNHEY and CDR2 SMNVEV (reference sequence). The CDR3 region is CASSRTGHYGYTF. The CDR3 DNA reads as TGTGCCAGCAGTAGAACAGGGCACTATGGCTACACCTTC.

This rearrangement joins TRBV27 to TRBJ2-3, with no clear D. This CDR3 is built from 15 residues. Germline values: CDR1 MNHEY, CDR2 SMNVEV (reference sequence). Trimming removed 0 bases at V and 5 bases at J, with 12 bases between. CDR3 sequence reads: CASSLSLRTIDTQYF. The CDR3 DNA is TGTGCCAGCAGTTTATCCCTCAGAACGATAGATACGCAGTATTTT.

The chain recombines TRBV27 with TRBJ2-7, with D possibly TRBD1 on 5 matching bases. The germline gives CDR1 MNHEY, CDR2 SMNVEV (reference sequence). V lost 1 base and J lost 4, with 14 bases in between. This CDR3 comprises 15 residues. DNA of the CDR3: TGTGCCAGCAGTTTATGGGGCAGCAATATTTACGAGCAGTACTTC. Translating it yields CASSLWGSNIYEQYF.

The rearrangement uses TRBV3-1 (or the pseudogene TRBV3-2) and TRBJ1-1, with D unresolved. Germline lookup yields CDR1 LGHDT and CDR2 YNNKEL (reference sequence). CDR3 length: 15 residues. Between the trimmed V and J ends, which lost 1 base and 5 bases, there was a span of 14 bases. CDR3: CASSQATAGRTEAFF. The CDR3 DNA sequence: TGTGCCAGCAGCCAAGCAACAGCGGGTCGGACTGAAGCTTTCTTT.

The chain employs TRBV28 and TRBJ1-6; D ambiguous. Germline loops: CDR1 MDHEN, CDR2 SYDVKM. Trimming shortened V by 6 bases and J by 5 bases, and 2 bases separated the two germline ends. The CDR3 loop spans 11 amino acids. The CDR3: CASSNNSPLHF. The CDR3 region has the DNA TGTGCCAGCAGCAATAATTCACCCCTCCACTTT.

The chain links TRBV24-1 to TRBJ2-2, with D possibly matching TRBD1 (6 bases). This CDR3 spans 14 amino acids. Germline V CDR1 and CDR2: KGHDR, SFDVKD. Trimming cost V 7 bases and J 4 bases, with 12 bases left between them. This CDR3 is CATSGVGGTGELFF. CDR3 bases: TGTGCCACCAGCGGGGTAGGGGGCACCGGGGAGCTGTTTTTT.

The rearrangement joins TRBV30 to TRBJ2-7; a possible D gene is TRBD1 (6 bases). The CDR3 contains 13 residues. Trimming stripped 1 base from V and 1 base from J, with 8 bases between. Germline V gives CDR1 GTSNPN, CDR2 SVGIG (reference sequence). The CDR3 region is CAWSEGVSYEQYV. DNA for the CDR3: TGTGCCTGGAGTGAGGGGGTTTCCTACGAGCAGTACGTC.

There are a few counts of this clone. The chain links TRBV29-1 to TRBJ2-1; possible D gene TRBD1, 6 bases. Deletions cut 4 bases from V and 0 bases from J, with 16 bases between. This CDR3 contains 16 residues. Germline CDR1 and CDR2: SQVTM and ANQGSEA. The chain's CDR3 is CSVGRAGATSYNEQFF. CDR3 nucleotides: TGCAGCGTTGGCCGAGCAGGGGCGACCTCCTACAATGAGCAGTTCTTC.

The CDR3 region is CASSDPTGYPQETQYF. The CDR3 DNA sequence: TGTGCCAGCAGTGACCCGACAGGGTACCCCCAAGAGACCCAGTACTTC. The V gene is TRBV2, the J gene TRBJ2-5; 7 bases are a match to TRBD1. This CDR3 comprises 16 residues. Germline assignment: CDR1 SNHLY and CDR2 FYNNEI. J gave up 1 base and V 3 bases, and 8 bases lay outside the gene matches.

The chain employs TRBV24-1 and TRBJ2-7, with D possibly being TRBD2 (5 bases). CDR1 is KGHDR and CDR2 is SFDVKD in the germline V gene. The CDR3 spans 13 residues. The V end was cut by 2 bases, the J end by 7 bases, with 11 bases between. Here the CDR3 DNA reads TGTGCCACCAGTGATTCGGGAAGGGAGGAGCAGTACTTC. Encoded protein: CATSDSGREEQYF.

The chain has TRBV6-2 or TRBV6-3 and TRBJ2-6; TRBD1 matches 8 bases. The CDR3 length is 21 residues. Unmatched junction bases numbered 19, after V lost 6 bases and J lost 0 bases. The germline V gene encodes CDR1 MNHEY and CDR2 SVGEGT. The CDR3 is CASSYPQNPDRDLSGANVLTF. In DNA form, the CDR3 reads TGTGCCAGCAGCTATCCACAAAATCCGGACAGGGACCTCTCTGGGGCCAACGTCCTGACTTTC.

The V call is TRBV13, the J call TRBJ2-7; 10 bases match TRBD1. The ends lost 5 bases at V and 2 bases at J; junction bases unmatched: 3. The CDR3 has 14 residues. The germline V gene has CDR1 PRHDT and CDR2 FYEKMQ (reference sequence). CDR3 in DNA: TGTGCCAGCAGCACGGGACAGGGGACCTACGAGCAGTACGTC. This codes for CASSTGQGTYEQYV.